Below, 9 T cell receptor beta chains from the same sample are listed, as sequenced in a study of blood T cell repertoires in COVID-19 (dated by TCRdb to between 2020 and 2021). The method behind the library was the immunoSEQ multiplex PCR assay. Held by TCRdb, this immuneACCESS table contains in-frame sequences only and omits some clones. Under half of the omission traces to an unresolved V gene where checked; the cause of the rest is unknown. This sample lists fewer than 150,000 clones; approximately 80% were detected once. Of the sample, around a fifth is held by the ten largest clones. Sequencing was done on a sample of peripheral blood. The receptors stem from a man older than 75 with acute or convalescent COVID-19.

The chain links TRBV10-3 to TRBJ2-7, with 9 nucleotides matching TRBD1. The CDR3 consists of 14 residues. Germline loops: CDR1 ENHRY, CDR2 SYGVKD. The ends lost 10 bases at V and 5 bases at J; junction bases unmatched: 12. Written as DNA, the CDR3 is TGTGCCAGCCGACGGGGACAGGGAAGCAACGAGCAGTACTTC. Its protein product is CASRRGQGSNEQYF.

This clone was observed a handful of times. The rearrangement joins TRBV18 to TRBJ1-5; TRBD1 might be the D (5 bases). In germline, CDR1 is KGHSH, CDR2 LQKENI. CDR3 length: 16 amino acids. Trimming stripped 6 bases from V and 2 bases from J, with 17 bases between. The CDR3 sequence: CASSLSGQGGNQPQHF. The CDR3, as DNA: TGTGCCAGCTCCCTAAGTGGGCAGGGCGGCAATCAGCCCCAGCATTTT.

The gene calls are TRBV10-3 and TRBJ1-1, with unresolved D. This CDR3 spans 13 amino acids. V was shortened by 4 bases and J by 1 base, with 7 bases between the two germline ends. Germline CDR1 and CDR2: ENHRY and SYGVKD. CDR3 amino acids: CAISGGSNTEAFF. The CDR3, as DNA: TGTGCCATCAGTGGCGGATCGAACACTGAAGCTTTCTTT.

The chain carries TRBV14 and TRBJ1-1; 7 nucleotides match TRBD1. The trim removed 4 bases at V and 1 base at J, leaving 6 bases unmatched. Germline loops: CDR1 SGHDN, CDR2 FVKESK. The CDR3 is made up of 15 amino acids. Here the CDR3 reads CASSRRTGPNTEAFF. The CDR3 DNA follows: TGTGCCAGCAGCCGTCGGACAGGACCGAACACTGAAGCTTTCTTT.

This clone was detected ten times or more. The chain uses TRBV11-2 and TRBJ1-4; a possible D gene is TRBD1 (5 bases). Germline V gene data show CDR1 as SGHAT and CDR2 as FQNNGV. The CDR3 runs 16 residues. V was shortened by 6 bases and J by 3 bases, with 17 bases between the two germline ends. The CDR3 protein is CASRPLKGHSNEKLFF. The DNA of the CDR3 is TGTGCCAGCAGGCCACTTAAGGGGCACTCTAATGAAAAACTGTTTTTT.

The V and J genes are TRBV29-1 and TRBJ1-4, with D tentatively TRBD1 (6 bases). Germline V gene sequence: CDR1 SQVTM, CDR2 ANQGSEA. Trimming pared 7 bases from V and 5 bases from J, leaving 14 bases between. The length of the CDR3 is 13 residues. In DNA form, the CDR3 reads TGCAGCGCATCAGTCGGGACAAATGAAAAACTGTTTTTT. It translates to CSASVGTNEKLFF. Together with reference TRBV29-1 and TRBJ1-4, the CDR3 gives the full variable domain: SAVISQKPSRDICQRGTSLTIQCQVDSQVTMMFWYRQQPGQSLTLIATANQGSEATYESGFVIDKFPISRPNLTFSTLTVSNMSPEDSSIYLCSASVGTNEKLFFGSGTQLSVL.

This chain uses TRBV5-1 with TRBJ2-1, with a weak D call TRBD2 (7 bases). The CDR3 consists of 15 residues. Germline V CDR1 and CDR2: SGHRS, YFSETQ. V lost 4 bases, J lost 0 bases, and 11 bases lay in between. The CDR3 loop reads CASSSGTLSYNEQFF. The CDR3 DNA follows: TGCGCCAGCAGCAGCGGGACACTCTCCTACAATGAGCAGTTCTTC.

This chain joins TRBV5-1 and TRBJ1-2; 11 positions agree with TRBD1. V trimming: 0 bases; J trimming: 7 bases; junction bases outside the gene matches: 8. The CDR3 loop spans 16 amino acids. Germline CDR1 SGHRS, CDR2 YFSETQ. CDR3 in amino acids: CASSLAPGQGGRGYTF. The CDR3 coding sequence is TGCGCCAGCAGCTTGGCCCCGGGACAGGGGGGTCGTGGCTACACCTTC. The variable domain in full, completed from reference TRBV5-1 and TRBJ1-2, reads KAGVTQTPRYLIKTRGQQVTLSCSPISGHRSVSWYQQTPGQGLQFLFEYFSETQRNKGNFPGRFSGRQFSNSRSEMNVSTLELGDSALYLCASSLAPGQGGRGYTFGSGTRLTVV.

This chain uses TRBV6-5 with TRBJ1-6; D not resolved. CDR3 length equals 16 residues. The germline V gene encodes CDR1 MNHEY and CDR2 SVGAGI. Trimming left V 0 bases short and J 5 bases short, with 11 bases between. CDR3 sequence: CASSYSIQANNSPLHF. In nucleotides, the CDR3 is TGTGCCAGCAGTTACTCGATTCAGGCCAATAATTCACCCCTCCACTTT.